Many counts were recorded for the clone carrying this TCR beta chain. TCRdb reanalysed the PCR reads using MiXCR and keeps one entry per CDR3 protein. The table has about 22,000 distinct CDR3 sequences, around 37% seen once. This specimen comes from a study of tumor-infiltrating lymphocytes in oesophageal squamous cell carcinoma. The receptor comes from a female donor with esophageal squamous cell carcinoma. Sequenced sample: esophageal tumor tissue.

CDR3 protein: CASLVSRPNTGELFF. The CDR3 nucleotides read TGTGCCAGCCTTGTCAGCAGGCCGAACACCGGGGAGCTGTTTTTT. The V and J genes are TRBV28 and TRBJ2-2; D not resolved. The CDR3 is 15 residues long. V was pared by 8 bases and J by 0 bases, with 13 bases between. Germline lookup yields CDR1 MDHEN and CDR2 SYDVKM.